These 20 T cell receptor beta chains were all obtained from the same sample, sequenced in a study of blood T cells in healthy people across ages. PCR was performed a second time for about 6 to 12 cycles using a sample-barcoded 5' primer and a J-beta primer mix. TCRdb reprocessed the 5' RACE reads with MiXCR, giving one entry per CDR3 protein. The sample includes 540,000 or so distinct CDR3 sequences, 27% of them seen just once. Sequenced material: blood. Every receptor here comes from a woman between 65 and 79 years old in good health.

This clonotype occurred a few times. This chain connects TRBV20-1 to TRBJ2-5; 7 bases are a match to TRBD1. Per the germline V gene, CDR1 is DFQATT and CDR2 is SNEGSKA (reference sequence). The CDR3 extends over 14 amino acids. V gave up 6 bases and J gave up 5 bases; unmatched junction bases: 12. CDR3 nucleotides: TGCAGTGCGAGACGGACAGGCAAGCGGGAGACCCAGTACTTC. Encoded protein: CSARRTGKRETQYF.

The J gene is TRBJ2-3, the V gene TRBV7-2, with TRBD2 matching over 7 bases. The germline CDR1 and CDR2 sequences are SGHTA and FQGNSA. The CDR3 sequence is 17 residues long. The trim removed 1 base at V and 8 bases at J, leaving 15 bases unmatched. As DNA, the CDR3 is TGTGCCAGCAGCTTAGGAGGATCTAGCGGCTGGTTTGGTACGCAGTATTTT. Residues: CASSLGGSSGWFGTQYF.

The chain links TRBV6-6 to TRBJ1-4; D gene ambiguous. The CDR3 is 13 amino acids. The germline V and J ends were trimmed by 4 bases and 4 bases, with 7 bases remaining between them. CDR1 is MNHNY and CDR2 is SVGAGI in the germline V gene (reference sequence). The CDR3 DNA sequence: TGTGCCAGCAGTTCCTGGTATAATGAAAAACTGTTTTTT. Translating gives CASSSWYNEKLFF.

This clonotype was counted between two and nine times. The chain links TRBV20-1 to TRBJ2-5; the D is unclear. V lost 3 bases and J lost 0, with 5 bases in between. This CDR3 has 12 residues. The germline V gene has CDR1 DFQATT and CDR2 SNEGSKA (reference sequence). CDR3 nucleotide sequence: TGCAGTGCTAGCTTTTACCAAGAGACCCAGTACTTC. Residues: CSASFYQETQYF.

On this clonotype: The conserved phenylalanine or tryptophan is not found at the CDR3 terminus, so this likely reflects a read error. V and J are TRBV7-2 and TRBJ2-7; TRBD2 matches at 9 bases. CDR1 SGHTA and CDR2 FQGNSA come from the germline V gene. This CDR3 has 15 residues. V was pared by 1 base and J by 3 bases, with 4 bases of the junction left unmatched. This CDR3 is CASSLVAGGLYEQYL. The CDR3 bases are TGTGCCAGCAGCTTAGTTGCGGGGGGGCTCTACGAGCAGTACCTC.

A few counts support this clonotype. The gene calls are TRBV20-1 and TRBJ2-5, with D uncertain. In germline, CDR1 is DFQATT, CDR2 SNEGSKA (reference sequence). V was cut by 0 bases and J by 5 bases, with 16 bases left in between. The CDR3 consists of 15 residues. CDR3 in amino acids: CSARDPGRRTETQYF. The CDR3 DNA reads as TGCAGTGCTAGAGACCCCGGTCGGCGAACTGAGACCCAGTACTTC.

This clonotype was detected only a few times. The chain combines TRBV18 with TRBJ2-1, with 12 nucleotides matching TRBD1. The germline CDR1 and CDR2 sequences are KGHSH and LQKENI. V shed 4 bases and J 13 bases; nucleotides not matched to a gene: 5. The CDR3 is 13 amino acids. Here the CDR3 reads CASSLGQGAIQFF. Written as DNA, the CDR3 is TGTGCCAGCTCACTGGGACAGGGGGCAATTCAGTTCTTC.

This clonotype was observed a handful of times. This rearrangement joins TRBV20-1 to TRBJ2-1; 10 bases are a match to TRBD2. Germline V gives CDR1 DFQATT, CDR2 SNEGSKA (reference sequence). The CDR3 is made up of 15 amino acids. After removal of 3 bases from V and 5 bases from J, the junction contained 7 bases not matched to a gene. The CDR3 region has the DNA TGCAGTGCTAGTAAAGCGGGGGGGCCCGACAATGAGCAGTTCTTC. Residues: CSASKAGGPDNEQFF.

This clonotype was found a few times. The chain links TRBV20-1 to TRBJ1-2; weak D call: TRBD1 (6 bases). Between the trimmed V and J ends, which lost 3 bases and 7 bases, there was a span of 24 bases. CDR1 DFQATT and CDR2 SNEGSKA come from the germline V gene (reference sequence). The CDR3 length is 16 residues. The chain's CDR3 is CSARKPGVGGWVGYTF. DNA of the CDR3: TGCAGTGCTAGGAAACCAGGGGTCGGTGGCTGGGTTGGCTACACCTTC.

To note about this clonotype: A clone one base away is much larger, so this may be a read error. CDR3 protein: CSVQSDSYEQYF. For the CDR3, the DNA is TGCAGCGTTCAATCGGACAGCTACGAGCAGTACTTC. The chain couples TRBV29-1 to TRBJ2-7, with TRBD1 as a possible D gene (6 bases). The ends were cut back, 5 bases at V and 3 bases at J, with 11 bases in the middle. The CDR3 consists of 12 residues. Per the germline V gene, CDR1 is SQVTM and CDR2 is ANQGSEA.

The rearrangement links TRBV7-8 to TRBJ2-7; TRBD1 matches at 10 bases. The CDR3 spans 17 residues. Germline CDR1 SGHVS, CDR2 FQNEAQ. V was clipped by 0 bases and J by 4 bases; unmatched bases: 9. The chain's CDR3 is CASSLALGQGHEYEQYF. The CDR3 DNA follows: TGTGCCAGCAGCTTAGCTCTGGGACAGGGGCATGAATACGAGCAGTACTTC. Full variable domain (rest looked up from reference TRBV7-8 and TRBJ2-7): GAGVSQSPRYKVAKRGQDVALRCDPISGHVSLFWYQQALGQGPEFLTYFQNEAQLDKSGLPSDRFFAERPEGSVSTLKIQRTQQEDSAVYLCASSLALGQGHEYEQYFGPGTRLTVT.

The chain recombines TRBV4-3 with TRBJ2-3, with 8 bases that match TRBD1. With 4 bases clipped from V and 3 bases from J, the junction kept 6 bases outside the gene matches. CDR1 is LGHNA and CDR2 is YSLEER in the germline V gene. CDR3 size: 15 residues. The chain's CDR3 is CASSPGQGWTDTQYF. In DNA, the CDR3 is TGCGCCAGCAGCCCTGGACAGGGATGGACAGATACGCAGTATTTT.

This clonotype has just one count. V is TRBV29-1 and J is TRBJ1-1; 8 bases agree with TRBD1. This CDR3 region has 14 residues. Germline V CDR1 and CDR2: SQVTM, ANQGSEA. The V segment lost 1 base and the J segment 4 bases; nucleotides outside the gene matches: 5. Written as DNA, the CDR3 is TGCAGCGTTGAAGTATCAGGGGGCGTCACTGAAGCTTTCTTT. Its translation: CSVEVSGGVTEAFF.

The sample holds one count of this clonotype. The rearrangement uses TRBV29-1 and TRBJ2-5; unclear D gene. Germline CDR1 and CDR2: SQVTM and ANQGSEA. CDR3 size: 13 residues. Trimming removed 2 bases from V and 2 bases from J, with 9 bases in between. Here the CDR3 reads CSVEHGVQETQYF. DNA of the CDR3: TGCAGCGTTGAACACGGTGTACAAGAGACCCAGTACTTC.

The genes are TRBV3-1 and TRBJ1-1; D uncertain. Trimming shortened V by 0 bases and J by 1 base, and 12 bases separated the two germline ends. This CDR3 contains 16 residues. Looked up from germline, CDR1 is LGHDT and CDR2 is YNNKEL (reference sequence). The CDR3 nucleotides are TGTGCCAGCAGCCAAGATCCGGATTTGGGGAACACTGAAGCTTTCTTT. Encoded protein: CASSQDPDLGNTEAFF.

This clonotype has ten or more counts. One end of the junction fails to match germline, which may point to a read error. The chain carries TRBV5-1 and TRBJ2-1, with 8 positions matching TRBD2. This CDR3 has 16 amino acids. Per the germline V gene, CDR1 is SGHRS and CDR2 is YFSETQ. As DNA, the CDR3 is TGTGCCAGCAGCTTGGTGTTGGCGGGAGGTTATAATGAGCAGTTCTTC. Its translation: CASSLVLAGGYNEQFF.

The rearrangement uses TRBV29-1 and TRBJ2-3; D may correspond to TRBD1 or TRBD2 (6 bases each). The ends were cut back, 4 bases at V and 2 bases at J, with 13 bases in the middle. Per the germline V gene, CDR1 is SQVTM and CDR2 is ANQGSEA. The CDR3 loop spans 14 amino acids. The CDR3 here is CSVVGGRNTDTQYF. As DNA, the CDR3 is TGCAGCGTTGTAGGGGGGCGTAACACAGATACGCAGTATTTT.

This chain uses TRBV20-1 with TRBJ1-5; TRBD1 might be the D (5 bases). Germline-derived CDR1 and CDR2 are DFQATT and SNEGSKA (reference sequence). CDR3 size: 12 residues. The V gene lost 0 bases and the J gene lost 6 bases, with 6 bases spanning the gap. CDR3 in DNA: TGCAGTGCTAGAGAAAGGGGTCAGCCCCAGCATTTT. Encoded protein: CSARERGQPQHF.

There are a few counts of this clonotype. The chain is built from TRBV7-9 and TRBJ1-2; 7 nucleotides line up with TRBD1. The V segment lost 5 bases and the J segment 7 bases; nucleotides outside the gene matches: 13. CDR1 is SEHNR and CDR2 is FQNEAQ in the germline V gene (reference sequence). This CDR3 comprises 15 residues. CDR3 loop: CASSARQGGVSGYTF. The CDR3 DNA reads as TGTGCCAGCAGCGCCAGACAGGGAGGCGTGAGTGGCTACACCTTC.

This clonotype was detected only a few times. The V and J genes are TRBV28 and TRBJ1-2; the D gene is possibly TRBD1 (5 bases). The CDR3 runs to 14 residues. CDR1 and CDR2 from the germline V gene are MDHEN and SYDVKM. Trimming removed 5 bases from V and 1 base from J, with 11 bases in between. DNA of the CDR3: TGTGCCAGCAGTCTCGGGGCCGATAACTATGGCTACACCTTC. This sequence encodes CASSLGADNYGYTF.